The 28 T cell receptor beta chains below were found in one sample sequenced in a study of CXCR3-negative and CXCR3-positive naive CD8 T cells. Researchers prepared the TRB cDNA libraries using 5' RACE with UMI labels. TCRdb reprocessed the 5' RACE reads and reports one entry per CDR3 protein, with no DNA. Its listing shows about 130,000 distinct CDR3 sequences. The sample comprised naive CXCR3- CD8+ T cells from blood. Specified subset: CD45RO-CCR7+CD27+CD95- naive CD8+ T cells lacking CXCR3 (TNR3-). These receptor sequences come from a human donor in good health. Some clones in this sample may be carry-over from other donors' samples.

The V gene is TRBV28, the J gene TRBJ2-2; with no DNA, the TCRdb D assignment of TRBD1 cannot be verified. Germline CDR1 and CDR2: MDHEN and SYDVKM. The CDR3 runs 14 residues. The CDR3 protein is CASVPGGGTGELFF.

V gene TRBV7-9 combines with J gene TRBJ2-1; TCRdb selects TRBD1, and the lack of DNA leaves this call unchecked. This CDR3 has 13 amino acids. Looked up from germline, CDR1 is SEHNR and CDR2 is FQNEAQ (reference sequence). The CDR3 region is CASSPGIYNEQFF.

The CDR3 sequence is CASSFTGTYEQYF. J is TRBJ2-7 and V is TRBV27; TCRdb proposes TRBD1, but this gene call is untestable without DNA. From germline, CDR1 is MNHEY and CDR2 SMNVEV (reference sequence). This CDR3 comprises 13 residues.

The V and J genes are TRBV4-1 and TRBJ1-4; the TRBD1 assignment by TCRdb is unverifiable without DNA. The V gene's germline CDR1 is MGHRA and CDR2 YSYEKL. CDR3 size: 17 residues. This CDR3 is CASSQDPTTGRSEKLFF.

The genes are TRBV28 and TRBJ1-1. This CDR3 spans 15 amino acids. The germline V gene encodes CDR1 MDHEN and CDR2 SYDVKM. The CDR3 sequence is CASSLRGSLNTEAFF.

The chain couples TRBV2 to TRBJ2-3. CDR1 SNHLY and CDR2 FYNNEI come from the germline V gene. The CDR3 consists of 15 residues. The CDR3 is CASGDGETSTDTQYF.

The chain joins TRBV29-1 to TRBJ1-2. Germline V CDR1 and CDR2: SQVTM, ANQGSEA. This CDR3 has 12 residues. CDR3 sequence: CSSETANYGYTF.

The rearrangement uses TRBV6-5 and TRBJ2-1; TCRdb outputs TRBD2, but without DNA this stays unchecked. Germline V gene data show CDR1 as MNHEY and CDR2 as SVGAGI. The length of the CDR3 is 15 residues. This CDR3 is CASSLYSGRGNEQFF.

This chain links TRBV29-1 with TRBJ1-1; with no DNA, the TCRdb D assignment of TRBD1 cannot be verified. There are 11 residues in the CDR3. CDR1 is SQVTM and CDR2 is ANQGSEA in the germline V gene. The CDR3: CSGRKGTEAFF.

The CDR3 loop reads CASSFQTGTAGEQYF. The chain couples TRBV13 to TRBJ2-7; TCRdb reports TRBD1, a call that lacks DNA to check it against. Per the germline V gene, CDR1 is PRHDT and CDR2 is FYEKMQ (reference sequence). CDR3 length equals 15 residues.

The rearrangement joins TRBV9 to TRBJ1-6; TCRdb returns TRBD1, unconfirmable since there is no DNA. CDR3 length equals 17 residues. The germline V gene has CDR1 SGDLS and CDR2 YYNGEE. The CDR3 here is CASSEEGAQAYNSPLHF. Supplemented by reference TRBV9 and TRBJ1-6, the full variable domain reads DSGVTQTPKHLITATGQRVTLRCSPRSGDLSVYWYQQSLDQGLQFLIQYYNGEERAKGNILERFSAQQFPDLHSELNLSSLELGDSALYFCASSEEGAQAYNSPLHFGNGTRLTVT.

The chain is built from TRBV13 and TRBJ2-1; the D gene TCRdb calls, TRBD2, cannot be checked with no DNA. Looked up from germline, CDR1 is PRHDT and CDR2 is FYEKMQ (reference sequence). The CDR3 sequence is 13 residues long. The CDR3 loop is CASSLEGLNEQFF.

The V call is TRBV29-1, the J call TRBJ2-1; there is no DNA to check the TCRdb D call of TRBD2. Germline loops: CDR1 SQVTM, CDR2 ANQGSEA. The CDR3 is 13 amino acids. CDR3 sequence: CSAVTSGGDEQFF.

This chain joins TRBV6-2 or TRBV6-3 and TRBJ2-7; TCRdb's D gene call, TRBD2, goes unchecked for lack of DNA. CDR1 is MNHEY, CDR2 SVGEGT, per germline. The CDR3 consists of 11 residues. CDR3 residues: CASRTGTSKYF.

V and J are TRBV20-1 and TRBJ1-6. The CDR3 spans 17 residues. The germline CDR1 and CDR2 sequences are DFQATT and SNEGSKA (reference sequence). The CDR3 is CSARDFSGTFYNSPLHF.

The chain uses TRBV29-1 and TRBJ1-2; the TCRdb D gene call, TRBD1, has no DNA to confirm it. Germline values: CDR1 SQVTM, CDR2 ANQGSEA. This CDR3 comprises 13 residues. The CDR3 sequence: CSVPGPPGGGYTF. Filled out from reference TRBV29-1 and TRBJ1-2, the complete variable domain reads SAVISQKPSRDICQRGTSLTIQCQVDSQVTMMFWYRQQPGQSLTLIATANQGSEATYESGFVIDKFPISRPNLTFSTLTVSNMSPEDSSIYLCSVPGPPGGGYTFGSGTRLTVV.

The V call is TRBV2, the J call TRBJ2-1; the D call from TCRdb, TRBD1, cannot be confirmed without DNA. The length of the CDR3 is 13 residues. Germline CDR1 is SNHLY and CDR2 is FYNNEI. CDR3 sequence: CASTPGLGNEQFF.

This rearrangement joins TRBV9 to TRBJ1-2. Germline lookup yields CDR1 SGDLS and CDR2 YYNGEE. The CDR3 totals 13 residues. CDR3 in amino acids: CASSVGTNYGYTF.

The chain combines TRBV5-1 with TRBJ2-7. This CDR3 has 12 residues. Germline CDR1 and CDR2: SGHRS and YFSETQ. The CDR3 sequence is CASSFNSHEQYF.

The rearrangement links TRBV28 to TRBJ2-5. Per germline, CDR1 MDHEN and CDR2 SYDVKM. This CDR3 region has 12 residues. CDR3 residues: CASIGGMETQYF.

The V call is TRBV7-3, the J call TRBJ2-7; the D call of TRBD2 rests on TCRdb alone, since no DNA is present to check it. Per germline, CDR1 SGHTA and CDR2 FQGTGA. The CDR3 totals 14 residues. Here the CDR3 reads CASSLLAGSTEQYF.

The chain recombines TRBV7-2 with TRBJ2-7; as DNA is missing, the TRBD2 call by TCRdb cannot be tested. This CDR3 is built from 16 residues. From germline, CDR1 is SGHTA and CDR2 FQGNSA. The CDR3 loop reads CASSLISGSSNYEQYF. The complete variable domain, with remaining parts taken from reference TRBV7-2 and TRBJ2-7, reads GAGVSQSPSNKVTEKGKDVELRCDPISGHTALYWYRQSLGQGLEFLIYFQGNSAPDKSGLPSDRFSAERTGGSVSTLTIQRTQQEDSAVYLCASSLISGSSNYEQYFGPGTRLTVT.

V gene TRBV7-9 combines with J gene TRBJ2-1; TCRdb gives TRBD2 as the D gene, but with no DNA this cannot be confirmed. The CDR3 is made up of 15 amino acids. Germline V gives CDR1 SEHNR, CDR2 FQNEAQ (reference sequence). The CDR3 region is CASYTAGDFYNEQFF.

The chain joins TRBV20-1 to TRBJ2-7; TCRdb's D call of TRBD2 is untestable without DNA. The germline V gene has CDR1 DFQATT and CDR2 SNEGSKA (reference sequence). The CDR3 covers 14 residues. The CDR3 loop reads CSAAASATSYEQYF.

The V call is TRBV12-5, the J call TRBJ2-2. CDR3 length: 12 amino acids. Germline values: CDR1 LGHNT, CDR2 FRNRAP. CDR3 protein: CASGLVVGELFF.

Here the CDR3 reads CASSQEHYTGGIAKNIQYF. This sequence joins TRBV4-2 and TRBJ2-4. CDR3 length: 19 residues. Germline V gene data show CDR1 as LGHNA and CDR2 as YNFKEQ.

The chain combines TRBV12-3 or TRBV12-4 with TRBJ1-1; without DNA, the TCRdb call of TRBD1 cannot be checked. The CDR3 totals 13 residues. CDR3 region: CASRLTGIVEAFF.

The chain is built from TRBV28 and TRBJ1-6. The length of the CDR3 is 14 residues. Germline values: CDR1 MDHEN, CDR2 SYDVKM. CDR3 sequence reads: CASIAIRYNSPLHF.